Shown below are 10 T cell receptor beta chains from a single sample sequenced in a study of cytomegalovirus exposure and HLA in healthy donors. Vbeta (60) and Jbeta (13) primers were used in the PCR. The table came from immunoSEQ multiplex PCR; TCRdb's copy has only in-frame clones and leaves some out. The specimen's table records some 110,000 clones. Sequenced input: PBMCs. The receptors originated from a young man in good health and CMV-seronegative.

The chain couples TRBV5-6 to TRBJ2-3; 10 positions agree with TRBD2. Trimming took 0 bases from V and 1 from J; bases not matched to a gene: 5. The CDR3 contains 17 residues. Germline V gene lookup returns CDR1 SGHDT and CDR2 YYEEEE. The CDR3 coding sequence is TGTGCCAGCAGCTTGGAAGCGGGAGGGCCGGGCACAGATACGCAGTATTTT. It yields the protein CASSLEAGGPGTDTQYF.

DNA for the CDR3: TGTGCCAGCAGCCCCCTGGGACAGGGGAACTATGGCTACACCTTC. It codes for CASSPLGQGNYGYTF. J is TRBJ1-2 and V is TRBV9, with 10 nucleotides matching TRBD1. Germline-derived CDR1 and CDR2 are SGDLS and YYNGEE. Losses at the gene ends were 4 bases for V and 2 bases for J; bases not matched to a gene: 5. This CDR3 has 15 residues.

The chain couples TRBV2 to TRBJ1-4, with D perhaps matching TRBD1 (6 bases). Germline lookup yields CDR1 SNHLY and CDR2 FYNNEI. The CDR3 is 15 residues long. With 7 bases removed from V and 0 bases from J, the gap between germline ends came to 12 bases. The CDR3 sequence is CASTPEGATNEKLFF. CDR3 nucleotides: TGTGCCAGCACGCCTGAGGGGGCAACTAATGAAAAACTGTTTTTT.

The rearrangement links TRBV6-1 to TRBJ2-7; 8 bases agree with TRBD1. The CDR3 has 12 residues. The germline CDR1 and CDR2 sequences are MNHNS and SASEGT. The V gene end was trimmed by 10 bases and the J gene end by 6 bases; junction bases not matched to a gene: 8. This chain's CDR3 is CAISTGVIEQYF. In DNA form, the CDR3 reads TGTGCCATTTCGACAGGGGTTATCGAGCAGTACTTC.

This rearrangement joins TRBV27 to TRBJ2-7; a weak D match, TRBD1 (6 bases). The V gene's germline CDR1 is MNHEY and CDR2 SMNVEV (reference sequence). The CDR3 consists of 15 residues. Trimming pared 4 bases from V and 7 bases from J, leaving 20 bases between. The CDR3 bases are TGTGCCAGCAGTTCTTCAGGGGTACGAGGTCGTGAGCAGTACTTC. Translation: CASSSSGVRGREQYF.

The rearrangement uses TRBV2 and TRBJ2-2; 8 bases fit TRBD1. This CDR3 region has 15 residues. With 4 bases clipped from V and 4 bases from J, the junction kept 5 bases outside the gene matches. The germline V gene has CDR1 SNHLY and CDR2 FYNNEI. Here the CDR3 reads CASSARTGLTGELFF. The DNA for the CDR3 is TGTGCCAGCAGTGCTCGGACAGGGCTCACCGGGGAGCTGTTTTTT.

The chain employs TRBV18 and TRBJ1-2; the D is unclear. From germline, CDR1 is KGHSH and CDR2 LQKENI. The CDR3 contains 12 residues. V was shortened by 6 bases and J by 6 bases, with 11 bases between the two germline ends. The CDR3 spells CASSVEVDGYTF. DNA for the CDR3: TGTGCCAGCTCGGTCGAGGTGGATGGCTACACCTTC.

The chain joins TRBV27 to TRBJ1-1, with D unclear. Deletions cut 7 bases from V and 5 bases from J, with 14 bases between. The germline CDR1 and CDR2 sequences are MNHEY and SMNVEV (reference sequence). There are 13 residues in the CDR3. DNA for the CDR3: TGTGCCAGCACGGGATCGGCGGGGACTGAAGCTTTCTTT. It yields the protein CASTGSAGTEAFF.

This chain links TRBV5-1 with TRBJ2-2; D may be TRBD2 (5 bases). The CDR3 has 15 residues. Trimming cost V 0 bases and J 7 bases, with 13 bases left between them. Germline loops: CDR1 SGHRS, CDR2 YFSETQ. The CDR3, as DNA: TGCGCCAGCAGCTTGGCGGGATTGACGGGCGGGGAGCTGTTTTTT. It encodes CASSLAGLTGGELFF.

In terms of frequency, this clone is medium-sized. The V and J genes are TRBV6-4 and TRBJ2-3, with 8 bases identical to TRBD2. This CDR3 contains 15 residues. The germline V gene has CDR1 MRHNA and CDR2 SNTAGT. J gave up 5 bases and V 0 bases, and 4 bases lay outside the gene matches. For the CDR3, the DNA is TGTGCCAGCAGTGACTCCGCGGGAGGTGGAGATACGCAGTATTTT. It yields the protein CASSDSAGGGDTQYF.